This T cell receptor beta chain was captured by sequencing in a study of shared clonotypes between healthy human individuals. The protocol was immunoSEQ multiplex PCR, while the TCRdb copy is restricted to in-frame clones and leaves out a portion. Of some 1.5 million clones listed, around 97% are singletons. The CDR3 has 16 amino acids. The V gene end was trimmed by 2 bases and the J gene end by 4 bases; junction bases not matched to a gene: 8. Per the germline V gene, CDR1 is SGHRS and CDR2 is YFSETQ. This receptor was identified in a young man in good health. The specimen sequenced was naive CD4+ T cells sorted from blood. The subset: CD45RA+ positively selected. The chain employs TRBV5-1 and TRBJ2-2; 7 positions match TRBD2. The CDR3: CASSFPTSIGTGELFF. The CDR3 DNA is TGCGCCAGCAGCTTCCCGACTAGCATTGGCACCGGGGAGCTGTTTTTT.